This T cell receptor (beta chain) was sequenced during a study of blood T cell repertoires in COVID-19. Study background: Material from acute and convalescent COVID-19 was sourced from the United States, Italy and Spain. Sources were T cells, B-cell-depleted T cells, or PBMCs; the material itself was cDNA or gDNA.

Per the authors' pipeline: Estimation of nucleated cell counts was performed using reference gene primer amplification. TCRdb's copy holds only in-frame clones and misses some; the assay was immunoSEQ multiplex PCR. V and J calls plus clone size are reproduced from that table; the DNA served to infer D and trimming. The data show 30,000 to 40,000 clones, about four fifths seen once. V lost 4 bases and J lost 7, with 10 bases in between. The CDR3 is 11 amino acids. CDR1 and CDR2 (germline): GTSNPN, SVGIG (reference sequence). This receptor was obtained from an older man with active or convalescent COVID-19. The V gene is TRBV30, the J gene TRBJ1-1; perhaps TRBD1 as D (5 bases). Sequencing used peripheral blood. The CDR3 here is CAWNGRDEAFF. CDR3 nucleotides: TGTGCCTGGAACGGCAGGGATGAAGCTTTCTTT.